This entry is about one T cell receptor beta chain. Its antigen is currently unknown. In each case, RNA was isolated and then reverse transcribed into cDNA as the sequencing template. The method was immunoSEQ multiplex PCR; TCRdb's version includes in-frame clones alone and lacks a portion of them. The sample shows around 300,000 clones, 60% of them seen only once. The CDR3 contains 14 residues. Per germline, CDR1 SGHRS and CDR2 YFSETQ. Deletions cut 3 bases from V and 3 bases from J, with 13 bases between. The data were obtained in a study of CD8+ T cells in alopecia areata. Study-level results: Scalp sample data also include resident alphabeta T cells from normal skin.

Treatment meaning: oral pan-JAK inhibitor, 5-10 mg twice daily. Sampling of alopecia areata patients yielded lesional scalp punch biopsies as well as peripheral blood. The chain uses TRBV5-1 and TRBJ2-7; TRBD1 is a possible D gene (8 bases). This clonotype was obtained from a human donor with alopecia areata. Sequenced here: CD4+ T cells sorted from blood, sampled at approximately week 51, from a patient treated with tofacitinib. Written as DNA, the CDR3 is TGCGCCAGCAGCTCATACAGGGGGGGCTACGAGCAGTACTTC. Its protein product is CASSSYRGGYEQYF.